This T cell receptor (beta chain) was observed in a study of blood T cell repertoires in COVID-19. Study context: In each case, the material was cDNA or gDNA derived from T cells, B-cell-depleted T cells, or PBMCs.

Authors' processing steps: Estimation of nucleated cell counts relied on the amplification of reference gene primers. Libraries were prepared by immunoSEQ multiplex PCR; TCRdb keeps only in-frame clonotypes and omits some of them. D and trimming come from the DNA, and the V and J calls and clone size come from that table. Of under 200,000 clones in the sample, roughly 90% were seen once. V lost 5 bases, J lost 0 bases, and 10 bases stayed unmatched. CDR1 is LNHDA, CDR2 SQIVND, per germline (reference sequence). The CDR3 consists of 18 residues. V gene TRBV19 combines with J gene TRBJ2-6, with TRBD1 identical over 7 bases. Specimen: peripheral blood. This TCR was recovered from a middle-aged man with acute or convalescent COVID-19. CDR3 nucleotides: TGTGCCAGTAGTGACAGGGTCCGGATATTCTCTGGGGCCAACGTCCTGACTTTC. It yields the protein CASSDRVRIFSGANVLTF.